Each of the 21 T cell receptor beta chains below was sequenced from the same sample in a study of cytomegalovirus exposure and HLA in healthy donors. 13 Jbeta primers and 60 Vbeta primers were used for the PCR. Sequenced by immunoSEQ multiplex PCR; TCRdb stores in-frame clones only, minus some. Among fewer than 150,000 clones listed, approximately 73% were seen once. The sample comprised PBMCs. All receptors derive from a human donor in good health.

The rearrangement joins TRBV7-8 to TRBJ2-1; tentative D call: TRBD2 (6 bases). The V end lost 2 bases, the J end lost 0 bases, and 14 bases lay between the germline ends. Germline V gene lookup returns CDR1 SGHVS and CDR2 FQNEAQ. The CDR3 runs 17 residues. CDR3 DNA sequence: TGTGCCAGCAGCTTACCTGCAGCGGGTGGCTCCTACAATGAGCAGTTCTTC. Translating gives CASSLPAAGGSYNEQFF.

The CDR3 nucleotides are TGCGGCGGGGGGGGGAGGGAGGTCAATGAGCAGTTCTTC. Translated: CGGGGREVNEQFF. The rearrangement uses TRBV29-1 and TRBJ2-1, with TRBD2 matching 9 bases. From germline, CDR1 is SQVTM and CDR2 ANQGSEA. This CDR3 is 13 amino acids long.

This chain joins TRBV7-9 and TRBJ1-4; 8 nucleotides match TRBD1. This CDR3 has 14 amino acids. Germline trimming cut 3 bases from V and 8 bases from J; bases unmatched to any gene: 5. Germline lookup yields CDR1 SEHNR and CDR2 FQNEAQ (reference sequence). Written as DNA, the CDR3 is TGTGCCAGCAGCTTCACAGGGGGGAACGAAAAACTGTTTTTT. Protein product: CASSFTGGNEKLFF.

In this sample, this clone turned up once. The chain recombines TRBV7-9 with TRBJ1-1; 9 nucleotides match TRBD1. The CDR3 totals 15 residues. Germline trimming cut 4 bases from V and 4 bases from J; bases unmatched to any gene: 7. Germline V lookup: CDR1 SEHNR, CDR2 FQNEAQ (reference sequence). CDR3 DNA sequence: TGTGCCAGCAGCTCGCAAGACAGGGGGGTCACTGAAGCTTTCTTT. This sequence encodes CASSSQDRGVTEAFF.

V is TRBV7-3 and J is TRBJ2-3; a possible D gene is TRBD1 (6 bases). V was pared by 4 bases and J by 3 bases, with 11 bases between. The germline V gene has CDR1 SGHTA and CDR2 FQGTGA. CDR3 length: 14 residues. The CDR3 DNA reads TGTGCCAGCAGCTCCCTGGGGGCGACAGATACGCAGTATTTT. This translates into CASSSLGATDTQYF.

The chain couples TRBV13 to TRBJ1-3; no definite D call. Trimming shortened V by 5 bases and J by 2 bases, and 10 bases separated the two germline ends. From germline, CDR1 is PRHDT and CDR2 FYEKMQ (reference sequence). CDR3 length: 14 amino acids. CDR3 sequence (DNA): TGTGCCAGCAGCCTCCGAGGAGCTGGAAACACCATATATTTT. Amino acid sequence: CASSLRGAGNTIYF.

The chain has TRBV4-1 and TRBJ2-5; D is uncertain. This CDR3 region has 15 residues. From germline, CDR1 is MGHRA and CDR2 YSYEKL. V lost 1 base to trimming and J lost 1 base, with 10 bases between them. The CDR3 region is CASSQASRFQETQYF. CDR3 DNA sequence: TGCGCCAGCAGCCAAGCTTCCAGGTTCCAAGAGACCCAGTACTTC.

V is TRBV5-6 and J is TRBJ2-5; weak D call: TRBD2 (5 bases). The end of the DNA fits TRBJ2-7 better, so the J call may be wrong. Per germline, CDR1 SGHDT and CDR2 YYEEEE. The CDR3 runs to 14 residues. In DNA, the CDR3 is TGTGCCAGCAGCTTGGGTGGGAGTTTCTACGAGCAGTACTTC. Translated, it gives CASSLGGSFYEQYF.

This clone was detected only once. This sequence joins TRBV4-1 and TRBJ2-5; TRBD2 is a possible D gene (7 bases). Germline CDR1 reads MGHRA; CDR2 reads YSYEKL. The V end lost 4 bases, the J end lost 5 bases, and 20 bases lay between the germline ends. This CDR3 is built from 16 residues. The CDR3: CASSLQRGGARETQYF. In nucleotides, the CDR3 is TGCGCCAGCAGCCTACAAAGGGGGGGGGCCAGGGAGACCCAGTACTTC.

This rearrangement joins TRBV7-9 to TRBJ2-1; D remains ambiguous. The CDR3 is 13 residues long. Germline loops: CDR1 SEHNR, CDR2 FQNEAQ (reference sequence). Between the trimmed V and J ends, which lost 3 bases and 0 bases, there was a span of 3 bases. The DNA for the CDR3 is TGTGCCAGCAGCTTTAGCTCCTACAATGAGCAGTTCTTC. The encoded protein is CASSFSSYNEQFF.

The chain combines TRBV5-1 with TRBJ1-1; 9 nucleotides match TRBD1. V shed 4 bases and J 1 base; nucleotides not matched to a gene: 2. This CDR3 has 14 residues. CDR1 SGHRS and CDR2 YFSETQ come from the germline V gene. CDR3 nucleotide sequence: TGCGCCAGCAGCCGGGACAGGGCGAACACTGAAGCTTTCTTT. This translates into CASSRDRANTEAFF.

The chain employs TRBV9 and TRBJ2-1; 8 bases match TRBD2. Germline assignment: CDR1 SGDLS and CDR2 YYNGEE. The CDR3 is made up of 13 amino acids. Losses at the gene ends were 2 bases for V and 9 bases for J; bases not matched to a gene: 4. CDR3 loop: CASSVGLASEQFF. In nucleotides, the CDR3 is TGTGCCAGCAGCGTCGGACTAGCCAGTGAGCAGTTCTTC.

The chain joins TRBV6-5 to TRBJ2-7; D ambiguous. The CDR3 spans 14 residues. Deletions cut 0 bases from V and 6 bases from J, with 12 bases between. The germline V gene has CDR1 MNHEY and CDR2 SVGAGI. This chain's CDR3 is CASSYSFRVREQYF. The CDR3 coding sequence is TGTGCCAGCAGTTACTCGTTCCGGGTTCGCGAGCAGTACTTC.

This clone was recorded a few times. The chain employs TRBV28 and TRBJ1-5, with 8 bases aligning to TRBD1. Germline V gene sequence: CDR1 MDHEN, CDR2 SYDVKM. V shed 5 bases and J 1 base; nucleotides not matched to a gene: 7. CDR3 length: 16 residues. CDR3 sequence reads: CASSPYRGTSNQPQHF. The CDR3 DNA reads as TGTGCCAGCAGTCCATACAGGGGGACCAGCAATCAGCCCCAGCATTTT.

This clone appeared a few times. CDR3 sequence: CASSIPGQRIYGYTF. The CDR3 nucleotides read TGTGCCAGTAGTATACCGGGACAACGGATCTATGGCTACACCTTC. The rearrangement uses TRBV19 and TRBJ1-2; possibly TRBD1 for D (6 bases). The length of the CDR3 is 15 residues. The V gene lost 2 bases and the J gene lost 4 bases, with 14 bases spanning the gap. Germline lookup yields CDR1 LNHDA and CDR2 SQIVND (reference sequence).

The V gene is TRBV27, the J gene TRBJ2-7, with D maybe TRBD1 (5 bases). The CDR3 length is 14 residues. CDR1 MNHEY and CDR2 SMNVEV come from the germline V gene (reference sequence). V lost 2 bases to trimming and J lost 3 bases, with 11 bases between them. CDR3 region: CASSLARADYEQYF. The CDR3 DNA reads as TGTGCCAGCAGTTTAGCCAGGGCGGACTACGAGCAGTACTTC.

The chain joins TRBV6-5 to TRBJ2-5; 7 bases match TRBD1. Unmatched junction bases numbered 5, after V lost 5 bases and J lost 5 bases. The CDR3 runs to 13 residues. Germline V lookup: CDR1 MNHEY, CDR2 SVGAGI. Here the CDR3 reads CASSQGQLETQYF. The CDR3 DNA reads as TGTGCCAGCAGTCAGGGACAGTTGGAGACCCAGTACTTC.

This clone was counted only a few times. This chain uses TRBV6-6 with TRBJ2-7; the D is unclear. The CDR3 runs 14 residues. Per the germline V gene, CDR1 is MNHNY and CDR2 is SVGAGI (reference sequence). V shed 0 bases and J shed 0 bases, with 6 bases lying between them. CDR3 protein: CASSYSRSSYEQYF. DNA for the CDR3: TGTGCCAGCAGTTACTCTCGGAGCTCCTACGAGCAGTACTTC.

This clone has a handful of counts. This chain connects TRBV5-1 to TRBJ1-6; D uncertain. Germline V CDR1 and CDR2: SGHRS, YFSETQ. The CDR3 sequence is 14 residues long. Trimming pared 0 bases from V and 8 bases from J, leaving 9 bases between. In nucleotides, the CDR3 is TGCGCCAGCAGCTTGGGGTCGGGTCATTCACCCCTCCACTTT. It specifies CASSLGSGHSPLHF.

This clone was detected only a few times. The CDR3 DNA is TGTGCCAGCAGTGTAAGGGGTGTCGAGCAGTACTTC. This gives the protein CASSVRGVEQYF. This rearrangement joins TRBV28 to TRBJ2-5, with D possibly matching TRBD1 (5 bases). The end of the DNA aligns better with TRBJ2-7, so the J call may be wrong. This CDR3 is 12 amino acids long. Germline CDR1 MDHEN, CDR2 SYDVKM.

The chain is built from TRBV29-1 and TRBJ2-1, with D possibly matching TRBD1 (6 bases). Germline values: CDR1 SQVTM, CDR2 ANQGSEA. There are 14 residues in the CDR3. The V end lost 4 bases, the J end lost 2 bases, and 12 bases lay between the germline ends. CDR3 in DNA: TGCAGCGTTGTCCGCAGGGGCACCTACAATGAGCAGTTCTTC. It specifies CSVVRRGTYNEQFF.